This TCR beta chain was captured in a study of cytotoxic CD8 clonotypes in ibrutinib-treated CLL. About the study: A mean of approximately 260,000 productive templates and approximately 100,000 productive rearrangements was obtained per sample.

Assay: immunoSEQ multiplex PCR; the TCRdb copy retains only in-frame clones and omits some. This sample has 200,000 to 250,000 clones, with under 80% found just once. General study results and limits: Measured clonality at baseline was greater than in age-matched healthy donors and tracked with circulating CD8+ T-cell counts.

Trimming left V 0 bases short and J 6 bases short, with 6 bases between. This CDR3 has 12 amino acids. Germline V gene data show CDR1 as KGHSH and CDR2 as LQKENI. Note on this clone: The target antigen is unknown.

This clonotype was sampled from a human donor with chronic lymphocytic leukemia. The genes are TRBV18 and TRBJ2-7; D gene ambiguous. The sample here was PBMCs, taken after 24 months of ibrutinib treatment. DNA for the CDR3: TGTGCCAGCTCACCACCGAGTGCCGAGCAGTACTTC. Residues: CASSPPSAEQYF.